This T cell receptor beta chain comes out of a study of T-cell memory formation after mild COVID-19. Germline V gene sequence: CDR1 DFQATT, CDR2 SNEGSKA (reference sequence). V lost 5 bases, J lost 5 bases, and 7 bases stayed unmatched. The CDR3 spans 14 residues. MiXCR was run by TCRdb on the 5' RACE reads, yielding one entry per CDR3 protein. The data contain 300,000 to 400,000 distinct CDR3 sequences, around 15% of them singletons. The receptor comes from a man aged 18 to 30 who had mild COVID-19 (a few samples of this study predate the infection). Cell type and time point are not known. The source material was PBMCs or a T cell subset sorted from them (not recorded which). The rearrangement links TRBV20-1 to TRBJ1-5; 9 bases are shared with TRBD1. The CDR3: CSALLTGGHQPQHF. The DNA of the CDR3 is TGCAGTGCTTTATTAACAGGGGGCCATCAGCCCCAGCATTTT.